Following are 11 T cell receptor beta chains from one sample sequenced in a study of cytomegalovirus exposure and HLA in healthy donors. The PCR contained 60 Vbeta and 13 Jbeta primers. Profiling relied on immunoSEQ multiplex PCR, and the TCRdb table lists in-frame clones only, not all of them. The table lists around 210,000 clones, about 77% of them singletons. The material sequenced was PBMCs. Receptor source: a boy younger than 18 in good health and CMV-seronegative.

The J gene is TRBJ2-3, the V gene TRBV5-4; 8 nucleotides agree with TRBD2. This CDR3 region has 15 residues. Germline V gene sequence: CDR1 SGHNT, CDR2 YYREEE (reference sequence). Trimming at V came to 2 bases and at J to 4 bases, leaving 6 bases not matched to a gene. The CDR3 DNA reads as TGTGCCAGCAGCTTCATCCGGGGGGGGTCAGATACGCAGTATTTT. This gives the protein CASSFIRGGSDTQYF. Full variable domain (rest looked up from reference TRBV5-4 and TRBJ2-3): ETGVTQSPTHLIKTRGQQVTLRCSSQSGHNTVSWYQQALGQGPQFIFQYYREEENGRGNFPPRFSGLQFPNYSSELNVNALELDDSALYLCASSFIRGGSDTQYFGPGTRLTVL.

The chain carries TRBV7-2 and TRBJ2-5, with no clear D. The CDR3 totals 15 residues. Trimming pared 5 bases from V and 4 bases from J, leaving 17 bases between. The V gene's germline CDR1 is SGHTA and CDR2 FQGNSA. This chain's CDR3 is CASSTQSTELETQYF. CDR3 DNA: TGTGCCAGCAGCACTCAATCCACGGAGCTAGAGACCCAGTACTTC.

V usage is TRBV29-1 and J usage is TRBJ2-3, with 9 positions matching TRBD1. Trimming at V came to 6 bases and at J to 4 bases, leaving 5 bases not matched to a gene. In germline, CDR1 is SQVTM, CDR2 ANQGSEA. The CDR3 extends over 13 amino acids. CDR3 amino acids: CSVRDRVSDTQYF. As DNA, the CDR3 is TGCAGCGTCCGGGACAGGGTGTCAGATACGCAGTATTTT.

The rearrangement links TRBV11-3 to TRBJ1-1; the D gene is possibly TRBD1 (5 bases). The ends were cut back, 4 bases at V and 4 bases at J, with 16 bases in the middle. Germline CDR1 is SGHNT and CDR2 is YENEEA. The CDR3 totals 15 residues. The chain's CDR3 is CASSSRGRRSTEAFF. For the CDR3, the DNA is TGTGCCAGCAGCTCGCGGGGGAGGAGGAGCACTGAAGCTTTCTTT.

This sequence joins TRBV4-2 and TRBJ2-2; TRBD2 agrees at 10 bases. Germline assignment: CDR1 LGHNA and CDR2 YNFKEQ. The CDR3 covers 18 residues. The V and J ends lost 4 bases and 3 bases, in that order; junction bases with no gene match: 11. The CDR3 region has the DNA TGTGCCAGCAGCCCCAAGTTCTCAGCGGGGGGGGACACCGGGGAGCTGTTTTTT. Amino acids: CASSPKFSAGGDTGELFF.

The chain couples TRBV27 to TRBJ2-7; 9 nucleotides align to TRBD1. The CDR3 runs to 14 residues. The germline gives CDR1 MNHEY, CDR2 SMNVEV (reference sequence). The V segment lost 6 bases and the J segment 1 base; nucleotides outside the gene matches: 4. The CDR3: CASSTGGASYEQYF. In DNA form, the CDR3 reads TGTGCCAGCAGCACAGGGGGCGCTTCCTACGAGCAGTACTTC.

V and J are TRBV5-1 and TRBJ2-3; TRBD2 aligns across 12 bases. V shed 4 bases and J 5 bases; nucleotides not matched to a gene: 14. Germline values: CDR1 SGHRS, CDR2 YFSETQ. The CDR3 is 18 residues long. The CDR3 DNA sequence: TGCGCCAGCAGCCTGGGGCTAGCGGGGGGGCCGAGGGGAGATACGCAGTATTTT. Its protein product is CASSLGLAGGPRGDTQYF.

This clone was seen a few times. The chain recombines TRBV5-6 with TRBJ2-7, with D possibly TRBD1 on 5 matching bases. The CDR3 totals 12 residues. Trimming removed 4 bases at V and 2 bases at J, with 7 bases between. CDR1 and CDR2 from the germline V gene are SGHDT and YYEEEE. In nucleotides, the CDR3 is TGTGCCAGCAGCGGGGCCGCCTACGAGCAGTACTTC. It specifies CASSGAAYEQYF.

The chain employs TRBV28 and TRBJ2-5; a weak D match, TRBD1 (6 bases). The CDR3 has 13 amino acids. CDR1 MDHEN and CDR2 SYDVKM come from the germline V gene. V gave up 6 bases and J gave up 4 bases, with 12 bases separating them. CDR3 protein: CASSFGQIETQYF. The CDR3 DNA is TGTGCCAGCAGCTTTGGACAGATAGAGACCCAGTACTTC.

The V call is TRBV30, the J call TRBJ1-1; 10 nucleotides agree with TRBD1. The CDR3 has 16 amino acids. Trimming at V came to 3 bases and at J to 3 bases, leaving 10 bases not matched to a gene. Germline assignment: CDR1 GTSNPN and CDR2 SVGIG (reference sequence). The CDR3 nucleotides read TGTGCCTGGAGCGGATTGACAGGGGGCCGGGACACTGAAGCTTTCTTT. Residues: CAWSGLTGGRDTEAFF.

This chain joins TRBV5-1 and TRBJ2-1, with D possibly being TRBD2 (7 bases). With 0 bases removed from V and 7 bases from J, the gap between germline ends came to 17 bases. CDR3 size: 16 residues. Germline CDR1 reads SGHRS; CDR2 reads YFSETQ. CDR3 protein: CASSLAGGLRGNEQFF. CDR3 bases: TGCGCCAGCAGCTTGGCGGGGGGCCTCCGTGGGAATGAGCAGTTCTTC.